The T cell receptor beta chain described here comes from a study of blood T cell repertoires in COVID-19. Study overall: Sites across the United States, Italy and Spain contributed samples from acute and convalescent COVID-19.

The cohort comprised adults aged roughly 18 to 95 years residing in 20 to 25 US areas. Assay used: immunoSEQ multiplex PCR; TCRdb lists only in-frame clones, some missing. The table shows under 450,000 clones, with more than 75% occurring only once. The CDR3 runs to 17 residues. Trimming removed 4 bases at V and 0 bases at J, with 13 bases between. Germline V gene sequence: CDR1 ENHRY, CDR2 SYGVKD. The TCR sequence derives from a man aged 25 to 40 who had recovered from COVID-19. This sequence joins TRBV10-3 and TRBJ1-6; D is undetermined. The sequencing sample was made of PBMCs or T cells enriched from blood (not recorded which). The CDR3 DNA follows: TGTGCCATCAGTGTTGAGTTAGGGAGCTCCTATAATTCACCCCTCCACTTT. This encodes CAISVELGSSYNSPLHF.